This is a list of T cell receptor beta chains from one sample in a study of CD8 T cells in Susac syndrome. TCRdb fed the immunoSEQ multiplex PCR reads into MiXCR, producing one record per CDR3 protein. In the table there are fewer than 350,000 distinct CDR3 sequences, about 88% of which are singletons. The material sequenced was CD8+ T cells from PBMCs. The source of these receptors is a human donor with multiple sclerosis. Each CDR3 is given with its conserved first and last residue. A D gene is named only where the DNA matches it firmly. Clone size, where shown, is once, few, many, or a class for clones that have expanded.

. TRBJ2-5 TRBV28 . TGTGCCAGCCGCAGGCCTTTAGCAGGGGAGACCCAGTACTTC CASRRPLAGETQYF
. TRBJ2-7 TRBV7-6 TRBD1 TGTGCCAGCAGCCCTGGACAGGGGGCGGCCGAGCAGTACTTC CASSPGQGAAEQYF
. TRBJ2-6 TRBV6-2/TRBV6-3 . TGTGCCAGCACTCCGACTGCCTCTGGGGCCAACGTCCTGACTTTC CASTPTASGANVLTF
. TRBJ2-7 TRBV19 TRBD2 TGTGCCAGTAGTAGGGGACTAGCGGGGGAGGCCCAACGTTATACCTACGAGCAGTACTTC CASSRGLAGEAQRYTYEQYF
. TRBJ1-1 TRBV29-1 . TGCAGCGTTGGTGGGGATAGGAGCACTGAAGCTTTCTTT CSVGGDRSTEAFF
few TRBJ1-1 TRBV28 . TGTGCCAGCAGCCCCAGCGGGGGGGTGACATTAGGAGCTTTCTTT CASSPSGGVTLGAFF
. TRBJ2-5 TRBV2 . TGTGCCAGCAGTGAGCGGGTCCGGGAGACCCAGTACTTC CASSERVRETQYF
. TRBJ2-7 TRBV28 . TGTGCCAGCAGTTGGACAGATAACGAGCAGTACTTC CASSWTDNEQYF
. TRBJ2-6 TRBV5-6 . TGTGCCAGCAGCTTGGTGTTGGGGACCGGGGCCAACGTCCTGACTTTC CASSLVLGTGANVLTF
once TRBJ2-2 TRBV18 TRBD2 TGTGCCAGCTCACCAACGGCGGGGGGGCCCACCGGGGAGCTGTTTTTT CASSPTAGGPTGELFF
. TRBJ2-2 TRBV29-1 . TGCAGCGTGAGGCGGGGAACCGGGGAGCTGTTTTTT CSVRRGTGELFF
. TRBJ1-5 TRBV6-9 . TGTGCCAGCACCCCATCTAGGACCTACAATCAGCCCCAGCATTTT CASTPSRTYNQPQHF
. TRBJ1-1 TRBV5-4 . TGTGCCACTCGGGGGGGTCTCGAAGCTTTCTTT CATRGGLEAFF
. TRBJ2-5 TRBV9 . TGTGCCAGCAGCCTTGGACAGCCAGAGACCCAGTACTTC CASSLGQPETQYF
. TRBJ2-2 TRBV29-1 TRBD1 TGCAGCGTTGTACAGGGGGCCACCGGGGAGCTGTTTTTT CSVVQGATGELFF
once TRBJ2-3 TRBV7-9 TRBD2 TGTGCCAGCAGCTCAACCGGGACTAGCGAGTATTTT CASSSTGTSEYF
. TRBJ2-7 TRBV20-1 . TGCAGTGCTAGAGATCTCAAGGGACGCCTGTTGTACGAGCAGTACTTC CSARDLKGRLLYEQYF
. TRBJ2-2 TRBV20-1 . TGCAGTGCTCCTAGCGGCGGGGGCCTCGCGAACACCGGGGAGCTGTTTTTT CSAPSGGGLANTGELFF
. TRBJ2-7 TRBV13 . TGTGCCAGCAGCTTAGGGGGGTACAACGAGCAGTACTTC CASSLGGYNEQYF
. TRBJ2-2 TRBV19 TRBD1 TGTGCCAGTAGTCCCGGACAGGGGGAGACCGGGGAGCTGTTTTTT CASSPGQGETGELFF
once TRBJ1-2 TRBV14 . TGTGCCAGCAGCCAAGGGGGGAACTATGGCTACACCTTC CASSQGGNYGYTF
. TRBJ2-1 TRBV14 . TGTGCCAGCAGCCAAGCGGGGTACCCTGGGTATGAGCAGTTCTTC CASSQAGYPGYEQFF
. TRBJ2-3 TRBV10-3 . TGTGCCATCAGTGCCTCTAGCACAGATACGCAGTATTTT CAISASSTDTQYF
. TRBJ2-7 TRBV4-3 . TGCGCCAGCAGCCAAGATCCCCTAGTCAAGGAGCAGTACTTC CASSQDPLVKEQYF
. TRBJ2-7 TRBV20-1 TRBD2 TGCAGTGCTCCGCCCCCGGGACTAGCGTACTCCTACGAGCAGTACTTC CSAPPPGLAYSYEQYF
once TRBJ2-3 TRBV5-1 . TGCGCCAGCAGCTGGCTGCCGGTACCTAGCACAGATACGCAGTATTTT CASSWLPVPSTDTQYF
. TRBJ2-6 TRBV6-1 TRBD2 TGTGCCAGCAGGGAGGGACTAGCGGGACTAGGAGGGGCCAACGTCCTGACTTTC CASREGLAGLGGANVLTF
. TRBJ1-1 TRBV7-8 . TGTGCCAGCAGCTTGATTTTGAACACTGAAGCTTTCTTT CASSLILNTEAFF
. TRBJ1-2 TRBV6-5 . TGTGCCAGCGGGTTTCCCCAAGACCTCTATGGCTACACCTTC CASGFPQDLYGYTF